The rows below give T cell receptor beta chains drawn from one sample of a study of cytomegalovirus exposure and HLA in healthy donors. Using immunoSEQ multiplex PCR, the repertoire was profiled, and TCRdb retains in-frame clones only, with some absent. The table gives around 74,000 clones; the top ten clones make up approximately 13% of it. The sequenced sample was PBMCs. The receptors shown here come from a man in his fifties in good health and CMV-seropositive. Both conserved end residues are part of each CDR3. D genes are given only for firm matches.

NA,TRBV6-6,13,TRBJ2-5,CASSYRQKETQYF,TGTGCCAGCAGTTACCGACAGAAAGAGACCCAGTACTTC
NA,TRBV28,13,TRBJ2-4,CASSYSGQNIQYF,TGTGCCAGCAGCTATTCCGGTCAAAACATTCAGTACTTC
NA,TRBV7-2,13,TRBJ1-1,CASRGGMNTEAFF,TGTGCCAGCCGGGGAGGAATGAACACTGAAGCTTTCTTT
TRBD1,TRBV6-5,13,TRBJ1-2,CASSGRQGQGYTF,TGTGCCAGCAGTGGGAGACAGGGACAAGGCTACACCTTC
TRBD2,TRBV5-4,15,TRBJ2-2,CASSLNGLASGELFF,TGTGCCAGCAGCTTAAACGGACTAGCCTCCGGGGAGCTGTTTTTT
NA,TRBV15,16,TRBJ2-1,CATSRDDIRSYNEQFF,TGTGCCACCAGCAGAGATGACATCCGCTCCTACAATGAGCAGTTCTTC
NA,TRBV6-1,14,TRBJ1-6,CASSEEQTNSPLHF,TGTGCCAGCAGTGAAGAACAAACTAATTCACCCCTCCACTTT
NA,TRBV19,15,TRBJ1-4,CASSTLQSTNEKLFF,TGTGCCAGTAGTACCTTACAGAGCACTAATGAAAAACTGTTTTTT
TRBD1,TRBV11-2,13,TRBJ1-1,CASSPGTGGEAFF,TGTGCCAGCAGCCCCGGGACAGGGGGTGAAGCTTTCTTT
TRBD1,TRBV19,17,TRBJ1-1,CASTPTGTGGAGTEAFF,TGTGCCAGTACCCCAACCGGGACAGGGGGCGCAGGGACTGAAGCTTTCTTT
TRBD2,TRBV9,20,TRBJ2-1,CASSSRLAGEKSVSYNEQFF,TGTGCCAGCAGCTCCAGACTAGCGGGAGAAAAGTCGGTCTCCTACAATGAGCAGTTCTTC
TRBD1,TRBV30,14,TRBJ2-5,CAWSPSTGRETQYF,TGTGCCTGGAGTCCTTCGACAGGGAGAGAGACCCAGTACTTC
TRBD1,TRBV6-5,15,TRBJ2-3,CASSYSTGAADTQYF,TGTGCCAGCAGTTACTCGACAGGGGCCGCAGATACGCAGTATTTT
TRBD1,TRBV11-2,15,TRBJ1-4,CASSSPGQGVEKLFF,TGTGCCAGCAGCTCTCCGGGACAGGGAGTTGAAAAACTGTTTTTT
TRBD1,TRBV7-6,15,TRBJ1-5,CASSLTGTVDQPQHF,TGTGCCAGCAGCTTAACCGGGACAGTCGATCAGCCCCAGCATTTT
NA,TRBV7-8,12,TRBJ2-5,CASNRDQETQYF,TGTGCCAGTAACAGGGACCAAGAGACCCAGTACTTC
NA,TRBV7-3,14,TRBJ2-4,CASSLSGGGNIQYF,TGTGCCAGCAGCTTATCCGGGGGAGGCAACATTCAGTACTTC
TRBD1,TRBV5-1,13,TRBJ2-7,CASSFVDRAEQYF,TGCGCCAGCAGCTTCGTTGACAGGGCCGAGCAGTACTTC
TRBD1,TRBV5-5,15,TRBJ1-1,CASSLGPGGGTEAFF,TGTGCCAGCAGCTTGGGGCCAGGGGGCGGCACTGAAGCTTTCTTT
NA,TRBV9,13,TRBJ1-1,CASSVGGDTEAFF,TGTGCCAGCAGCGTAGGGGGAGACACTGAAGCTTTCTTT
TRBD2,TRBV5-6,15,TRBJ2-3,CASSPGLAGVDTQYF,TGTGCCAGCAGCCCAGGACTAGCGGGGGTTGATACGCAGTATTTT
TRBD1,TRBV6-5,15,TRBJ1-5,CASSRTGGPNQPQHF,TGTGCCAGCAGTCGGACAGGGGGTCCCAATCAGCCCCAGCATTTT
NA,TRBV6-5,11,TRBJ1-1,CASRDGTVSFF,TGTGCCAGCAGGGATGGAACAGTATCTTTCTTT
NA,TRBV7-9,13,TRBJ1-1,CASSLEENTEAFF,TGTGCCAGCAGCTTGGAGGAGAACACTGAAGCTTTCTTT
TRBD1,TRBV28,16,TRBJ2-1,CASSSSGTGSYNEQFF,TGTGCCAGCAGTTCTTCCGGGACAGGGTCCTACAATGAGCAGTTCTTC
TRBD1,TRBV25-1,17,TRBJ2-2,CASSEFGQGALTGELFF,TGTGCCAGCAGTGAATTCGGACAGGGGGCGCTAACCGGGGAGCTGTTTTTT
TRBD2,TRBV7-8,15,TRBJ2-3,CASSPGGGFTDTQYF,TGTGCCAGCAGCCCGGGGGGGGGATTCACAGATACGCAGTATTTT
NA,TRBV28,14,TRBJ1-4,CASSSQGPNEKLFF,TGTGCCAGCAGTTCACAGGGTCCTAATGAAAAACTGTTTTTT
TRBD1,TRBV7-9,15,TRBJ2-3,CASSSATGGVDTQYF,TGTGCCAGCAGCAGCGCGACAGGGGGCGTAGATACGCAGTATTTT
NA,TRBV7-3,15,TRBJ2-1,CASSSGLPPENEQFF,TGTGCCAGCAGCTCGGGACTTCCTCCGGAGAATGAGCAGTTCTTC
TRBD1,TRBV9,15,TRBJ2-7,CASSVEGQGIYEQYF,TGTGCCAGCAGCGTAGAGGGACAGGGGATCTACGAGCAGTACTTC
TRBD1,TRBV7-3,20,TRBJ2-2,CASSLLLGRLDRGLTGELFF,TGTGCCAGCAGCTTACTCCTCGGCCGACTTGACAGGGGATTGACCGGGGAGCTGTTTTTT
TRBD2,TRBV5-4,14,TRBJ2-3,CASSLSSGGDTQYF,TGTGCCAGCAGCTTGTCCAGCGGGGGGGATACGCAGTATTTT
NA,TRBV15,12,TRBJ1-5,CATSRATAPQHF,TGTGCCACCAGCAGAGCTACCGCGCCCCAGCATTTT
TRBD1,TRBV6-1,13,TRBJ2-7,CASSGTGGGEQYF,TGTGCCAGCAGTGGTACAGGGGGCGGCGAGCAGTACTTC
TRBD1,TRBV4-1,19,TRBJ2-1,CASSHIGQVKGSSYNEQFF,TGCGCCAGCAGCCATATTGGACAGGTTAAAGGAAGCTCCTACAATGAGCAGTTCTTC
TRBD2,TRBV7-8,16,TRBJ2-1,CASSFAGGLFINEQFF,TGTGCCAGCAGCTTCGCGGGGGGGTTGTTTATCAATGAGCAGTTCTTC
NA,TRBV4-1,16,TRBJ2-2,CASSQDLGQITGELFF,TGCGCCAGCAGCCAAGATCTTGGTCAGATCACCGGGGAGCTGTTTTTT
NA,TRBV30,16,TRBJ1-5,CAWSSSRWGQNQPQHF,TGTGCCTGGAGTTCCTCAAGGTGGGGACAAAATCAGCCCCAGCATTTT
NA,TRBV9,16,TRBJ2-6,CASSPRTSAGANVLTF,TGTGCCAGCAGCCCGCGGACATCGGCTGGGGCCAACGTCCTGACTTTC
TRBD1,TRBV15,13,TRBJ1-2,CATDREESYGYTF,TGTGCCACCGACAGGGAGGAAAGCTATGGCTACACCTTC
NA,TRBV11-2,13,TRBJ2-5,CASSPPYQETQYF,TGTGCCAGCAGCCCTCCGTACCAAGAGACCCAGTACTTC
NA,TRBV27,15,TRBJ2-2,CASSPRDFSTGELFF,TGTGCCAGCAGTCCCCGGGACTTCTCCACCGGGGAGCTGTTTTTT
NA,TRBV25-1,17,TRBJ2-2,CASSGIGGQVNTGELFF,TGTGCCAGCAGTGGAATCGGAGGGCAGGTTAACACCGGGGAGCTGTTTTTT
TRBD1,TRBV19,16,TRBJ2-6,CASGPDRGTGANVLTF,TGTGCCAGTGGCCCGGACAGGGGAACTGGGGCCAACGTCCTGACTTTC
TRBD2,TRBV19,18,TRBJ2-3,CDTRKLEGLAVSTDTQYF,TGTGACACCAGAAAGTTGGAGGGTCTAGCGGTTAGCACAGATACGCAGTATTTT
TRBD1,TRBV5-1,16,TRBJ2-7,CASSLAWDRESYEQYF,TGCGCCAGCAGCTTGGCATGGGACAGAGAATCCTACGAGCAGTACTTC
NA,TRBV5-6,17,TRBJ2-1,CASSLDGGPNSNNEQFF,TGTGCCAGCAGCTTGGACGGTGGGCCCAACTCGAACAATGAGCAGTTCTTC
NA,TRBV6-1,13,TRBJ1-1,CATGRGASTEAFF,TGTGCCACCGGGCGGGGGGCTTCCACTGAAGCTTTCTTT
TRBD1,TRBV19,14,TRBJ2-5,CASSIGTEGETQYF,TGTGCCAGTAGTATCGGGACAGAAGGAGAGACCCAGTACTTC
TRBD1,TRBV5-6,13,TRBJ1-2,CASSLVQGDGYTF,TGTGCCAGCAGCTTGGTACAGGGGGATGGCTACACCTTC
TRBD1,TRBV4-2,14,TRBJ1-6,CASSQGTGDSPLHF,TGTGCCAGCAGCCAAGGGACAGGGGATTCACCCCTCCACTTT
NA,TRBV6-1,15,TRBJ1-2,CASSEWGEANYGYTF,TGTGCCAGCAGTGAATGGGGCGAAGCTAACTATGGCTACACCTTC
NA,TRBV9,14,TRBJ2-7,CASNRGLSGYEQYF,TGTGCCAGCAATCGAGGGCTCAGTGGGTACGAGCAGTACTTC
TRBD1,TRBV5-1,17,TRBJ2-1,CASSFYYTGGADNEQFF,TGCGCCAGCAGCTTCTACTATACAGGGGGCGCCGACAATGAGCAGTTCTTC
TRBD2,TRBV2,13,TRBJ2-3,CASSSGILDTQYF,TGTGCCAGCAGTAGCGGGATATTAGATACGCAGTATTTT
TRBD1,TRBV9,16,TRBJ2-5,CASRPGTGGESETQYF,TGTGCCAGCAGGCCCGGGACAGGGGGCGAATCGGAGACCCAGTACTTC